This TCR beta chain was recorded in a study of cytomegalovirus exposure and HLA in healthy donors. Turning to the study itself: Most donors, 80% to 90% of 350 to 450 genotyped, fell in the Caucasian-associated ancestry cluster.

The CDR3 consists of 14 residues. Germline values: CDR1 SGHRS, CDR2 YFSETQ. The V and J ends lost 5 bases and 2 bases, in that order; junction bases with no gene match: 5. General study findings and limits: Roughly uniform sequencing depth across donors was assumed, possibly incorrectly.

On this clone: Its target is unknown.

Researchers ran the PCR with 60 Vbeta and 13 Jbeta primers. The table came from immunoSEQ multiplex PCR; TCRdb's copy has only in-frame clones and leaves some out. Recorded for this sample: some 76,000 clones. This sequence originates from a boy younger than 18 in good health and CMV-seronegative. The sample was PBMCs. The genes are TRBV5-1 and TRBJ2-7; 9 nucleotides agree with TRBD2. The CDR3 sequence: CASSYSGGTYEQYF. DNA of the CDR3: TGCGCCAGCAGTTATAGCGGGGGAACCTACGAGCAGTACTTC.